This T cell receptor (beta chain) came from a study of T cell responses to AZD1222 COVID-19 vaccine (dated by TCRdb to the early 2020s). With regard to the full study: AZD1222 recipients given second doses at about 4 weeks or at about 12 weeks were pooled, since spike-specific TCR depth and breadth were not found to differ between the two schedules. A total of 230 to 250 trial participants underwent TCR sequencing, of whom nearly 210 had received two doses of AZD1222 and some 26 had received two doses of the MenACWY control vaccine. Trial participants were enrolled into age subgroups of 18-55, 56-69 and 70-plus years, which contained around 150, 29 and 61 TCR-sequenced participants, respectively. Here is what the overall study found, with its caveats: After two AZD1222 doses, both the breadth and the depth of spike-specific TCRs were significantly higher than at day 0 and than in MenACWY recipients. The whole spike protein was spanned by vaccine-associated CD4 TCRs, and dominant responses were seen in regions 160-218 and 743-854. In the small 56-69-year group, the increase in depth fell short of significance, most likely because of low power. No day 14 peak-response samples were available, so repertoires were characterized only after the peak T cell response. Participants were mostly white British, with more females than males. The authors suggested clonal diversity may have been underestimated. Reportedly, almost half of the unique spike-specific TCRs recognized epitopes lying outside the regions that are mutated in the B.1.351 and B.1.1.7 variants. Conclusions about previously exposed vaccinees were limited because only 5 or 6 AZD1222 recipients were SARS-CoV-2 seropositive at baseline.

The CDR3 regions of human TCRbeta chains were analyzed by immunosequencing. The study's processing was this. TCRs in the repertoires were compared against a reference library of SARS-CoV-2-specific TCRs that had been generated with the MIRA antigen-specificity platform. Breadth was defined as the fraction of unique TCRs that were SARS-CoV-2-associated, and depth was defined as the fraction of total T cells that were SARS-CoV-2-associated. Each spike-specific TCR was assigned to its reactive spike region and to a CD4 or CD8 class using the MIRA data. Log10-transformed breadth and depth values were compared by one-way ANOVA with Sidak's multiple comparisons tests. Drawn from immuneACCESS, this table holds only the in-frame rearrangements with V and J called that TCRdb kept. Clones are partly lost; checked studies trace under half to an unresolved V gene and leave the rest unexplained. V and J calls and clone size follow that table, whereas D and trimming were derived from the DNA. Present in this sample are around 91,000 clones, 70% to 90% of which were seen just once. In total, the top ten clones hold over 15% of the sample.

Points on this clone: Its cognate antigen has yet to be identified. No base-level quality is on record; no much larger clone is a single base apart.

V lost 4 bases and J lost 7 bases; the stretch between them is 14 bases long. CDR1 and CDR2, looked up from the germline V gene, are SGHRS and YFSETQ. The CDR3 starts with the cysteine, ends with the phenylalanine, and has 14 residues. Kept here is only the CDR3 DNA, which spans 42 bases and is read in frame from base 1. Explained via the paper, the time point label denotes: baseline before first vaccination. The vaccinee samples were drawn from two UK trials, COV001 and COV002, one of which was a single-blind randomized controlled phase 2/3 trial testing AZD1222 (ChAdOx1 nCoV-19) in healthy adults. For TCRbeta chain sequencing, PBMC samples were collected from trial participants at day 0 and at day 28 after the second dose.

The material sequenced was peripheral blood, taken on day 0 of AZD1222 vaccination. This chain joins TRBV5-1 to TRBJ1-4, with an unclear D gene assignment. This clonotype originated in an adult in good health. The nucleotide sequence is TGCGCCAGCAGCCCGGACCGAGTTACTGAAAAACTGTTTTTT. The translation is CASSPDRVTEKLFF.